Below are 11 T cell receptor beta chains sequenced from a single sample in a study of control samples from healthy donors and cancer patients. Assay used: immunoSEQ multiplex PCR; TCRdb lists only in-frame clones, some missing. The sample records 55,000 to 75,000 clones, approximately 89% being singletons. The sample comprised PBMCs. These receptors were collected from a woman aged 50 to 60 with head and neck cancer.

The gene calls are TRBV5-1 and TRBJ2-2; 7 bases are a match to TRBD2. Trimming took 1 base from V and 4 from J; bases not matched to a gene: 10. The CDR3 has 17 residues. Germline CDR1 SGHRS, CDR2 YFSETQ. Here the CDR3 reads CASSLQPPGGSTGELFF. CDR3 in DNA: TGCGCCAGCAGCTTGCAACCCCCGGGGGGAAGCACCGGGGAGCTGTTTTTT. The full variable domain, its missing parts supplied by reference TRBV5-1 and TRBJ2-2, is KAGVTQTPRYLIKTRGQQVTLSCSPISGHRSVSWYQQTPGQGLQFLFEYFSETQRNKGNFPGRFSGRQFSNSRSEMNVSTLELGDSALYLCASSLQPPGGSTGELFFGEGSRLTVL.

The chain combines TRBV5-1 with TRBJ2-7; maybe TRBD1 (5 bases). Trimming pared 0 bases from V and 6 bases from J, leaving 16 bases between. CDR1 SGHRS and CDR2 YFSETQ come from the germline V gene. The CDR3 length is 15 residues. Here the CDR3 reads CASSLVGQGSSEQYF. The CDR3 bases are TGCGCCAGCAGCTTGGTGGGCCAGGGTAGTAGCGAGCAGTACTTC.

The chain carries TRBV15 and TRBJ2-7; D gene unclear. Germline lookup yields CDR1 LNHNV and CDR2 YYDKDF (reference sequence). Trimming left V 3 bases short and J 1 base short, with 10 bases between. The CDR3 runs 14 residues. This CDR3 reads CATSRGRKSYEQYF. The CDR3 DNA reads TGTGCCACCAGCAGGGGCAGAAAGTCCTACGAGCAGTACTTC.

This clone has just one count. The chain links TRBV28 to TRBJ1-2, with 7 nucleotides matching TRBD1. The CDR3 loop spans 14 amino acids. V gave up 6 bases and J gave up 7 bases; unmatched junction bases: 11. The germline gives CDR1 MDHEN, CDR2 SYDVKM. The CDR3 region has the DNA TGTGCCAGCAGAAAGACAGGGATGTTAGGTGGCTACACCTTC. Its protein product is CASRKTGMLGGYTF.

The chain joins TRBV5-6 to TRBJ2-5, with D tentatively TRBD1 or TRBD2 (5 bases each). V was pared by 4 bases and J by 0 bases, with 13 bases between. CDR1 is SGHDT, CDR2 YYEEEE, per germline. This CDR3 region has 15 residues. The CDR3 reads CASSALGPNQETQYF. CDR3 in DNA: TGTGCCAGCAGCGCGTTGGGACCGAACCAAGAGACCCAGTACTTC.

The gene calls are TRBV7-2 and TRBJ2-1, with TRBD1 as a possible D gene (6 bases). V was cut by 3 bases and J by 12 bases, with 18 bases left in between. The CDR3 totals 14 residues. Per the germline V gene, CDR1 is SGHTA and CDR2 is FQGNSA. CDR3 DNA: TGTGCCAGCAGCTTTGACAGGAACTCCAAGGCGCAGTTCTTC. This gives the protein CASSFDRNSKAQFF. Using reference TRBV7-2 and TRBJ2-1 for the parts outside the CDR3, the full variable domain is GAGVSQSPSNKVTEKGKDVELRCDPISGHTALYWYRQSLGQGLEFLIYFQGNSAPDKSGLPSDRFSAERTGGSVSTLTIQRTQQEDSAVYLCASSFDRNSKAQFFGPGTRLTVL.

The rearrangement joins TRBV28 to TRBJ1-4, with D tentatively TRBD1 (5 bases). The germline gives CDR1 MDHEN, CDR2 SYDVKM. V was shortened by 2 bases and J by 4 bases, with 17 bases between the two germline ends. The CDR3 consists of 17 residues. The DNA for the CDR3 is TGTGCCAGCAGTTTAGGTTTTGGGGCAGGTGTTAATGAAAAACTGTTTTTT. It translates to CASSLGFGAGVNEKLFF.

The chain employs TRBV4-2 and TRBJ2-5, with a tentative D call TRBD1 (6 bases). The CDR3 has 14 residues. Trimming removed 1 base at V and 2 bases at J, with 8 bases between. CDR1 LGHNA and CDR2 YNFKEQ come from the germline V gene. The CDR3 is CASSQVGTQETQYF. The CDR3 DNA is TGTGCCAGCAGCCAAGTGGGGACACAAGAGACCCAGTACTTC.

V usage is TRBV11-1 and J usage is TRBJ2-2, with 7 bases lining up with TRBD1. The CDR3 contains 14 residues. With V trimmed by 1 base and J by 4 bases, 0 bases remained unmatched. Germline assignment: CDR1 SGHAT and CDR2 FQDESV (reference sequence). The CDR3, as DNA: TGTGCCAGCAGCTTAGAGGGGGCCACCGGGGAGCTGTTTTTT. Residues: CASSLEGATGELFF.

The chain recombines TRBV19 with TRBJ2-5; D gene ambiguous. V dropped 6 bases and J dropped 2 bases, with 16 bases sitting between them. The CDR3 has 15 residues. Germline V gives CDR1 LNHDA, CDR2 SQIVND (reference sequence). CDR3: CASRTIDTAQETQYF. CDR3 sequence (DNA): TGTGCCAGTAGGACCATCGATACAGCGCAAGAGACCCAGTACTTC.

The V and J genes are TRBV11-1 and TRBJ1-3; D gene unclear. V lost 5 bases, J lost 0 bases, and 8 bases lay in between. The CDR3 extends over 14 amino acids. Germline assignment: CDR1 SGHAT and CDR2 FQDESV (reference sequence). Written as DNA, the CDR3 is TGTGCCAGCAGCGCCGGGAGCTCTGGAAACACCATATATTTT. Amino acids: CASSAGSSGNTIYF.